This T cell receptor beta chain was observed in a study of cytomegalovirus exposure and HLA in healthy donors (dated by TCRdb to 2016 to 2017). Broadly, across the study: According to an earlier analysis of 550 to 750 of the donors, some 180 million T cells yielded over 100 million unique TCR beta sequences and approximately 300 Gb of sequence data. The study combined high-throughput TCR immunosequencing, statistical association of individual TCRs with disease status, and machine learning to predict cytomegalovirus infection status. Using immunosequencing, the study profiled T cell repertoires from some 670 subjects and related those repertoires to cytomegalovirus serostatus. HLA typing covered class I and class II loci at four-digit resolution. To study patterns of TCR occurrence, a later analysis re-analyzed previously published TCR beta repertoires from around 660 donors and added high-resolution HLA genotyping. An earlier analysis of 587 of the donors applied high-throughput TCR beta sequencing to assess whether each TCR beta V gene segment acted as functional or pseudogenic. Several DR-DQ haplotypes were handled as single units for association and clustering because linkage in the cohort was strong. Among 300 to 450 genotyped donors of the cohort, an average of around 240,000 unique TCR beta nucleotide sequences were sequenced per donor, roughly 18% of them non-productive. Donor age, sex, ethnicity and CMV serostatus were compiled together with the repertoire data. The later analysis used no new phenotypic data to find candidate immune exposures, relying instead on TCR beta sequences and their occurrence across donors. All discovery cohort repertoires had been generated using a single sequencing platform. A later genetic analysis took genome-wide SNP genotypes for about 55% of the roughly 700 donors and used that subset as a discovery cohort. An early release that covered 500 to 800 HLA-typed donors contained around 300 gigabases of sequencing data and about 84 million unique TCR sequences. A separate validation cohort of about 110 different subjects was used in addition to the approximately 700-subject first cohort. Of the approximately 400 genotyped donors, 65% to 90% fell in the genetic ancestry cluster associated with self-reported Caucasian donors. The aim of the study was to test whether cataloging public T cell receptors could identify signatures of past pathogen exposure. Typing coverage differed by locus: A, B, C, DRB1 and DQB1 were typed in about 620-630 donors, DQA1 in around 500, DPA1 in nearly 610, and DPB1 in 400 to 480. Study-wide findings and limitations: In a later analysis, the rate of TCR association differed among HLA loci, with DRB1 alleles having the most associated TCRs and HLA-C alleles having the fewest. At a false discovery rate of 0.05, a later analysis linked around 15,000 TCR beta sequences to specific HLA alleles. Correlated functional status among segregating V segments might be attributable to linkage disequilibrium, but an unknown experimental factor could not be ruled out. Because HLA typing was missing for some donors at each locus, association tests included only the typed subset. A few of the identified cytomegalovirus-associated TCR beta chains were confirmed in vitro to be specific for cytomegalovirus antigens. Across donors, most TCR sequences were observed very rarely, whereas some public TCRs were present in many individuals. V-gene and J-gene trimming of TCR beta chains was associated with a missense DCLRE1C variant in a later genetic analysis, and the association was replicated in an independent cohort. A group of highly shared sequence variants was considered likely to be a technical artifact of the sequencing pipeline. Sequencing depth was assumed to be roughly uniform across donors in the presence/absence analyses, though that assumption may not hold. In both the original and validation cohorts, the classifier was reported to diagnose cytomegalovirus status with high specificity and sensitivity. A further reported finding was that TCR beta sequences accurately predicted the HLA-A and HLA-B alleles for most subjects in the first cohort. Because counts were too low, roughly 18 rarely observed V segments, including chromosome 9 orphons, were left out of the earlier analysis of roughly 600 of the donors. When HLA alleles, especially DR and DQ, strongly co-occurred, attributing TCR associations to individual alleles was difficult. The 87-base-pair reads could not distinguish some IMGT-functional V segments, including TRBV6-2 and TRBV6-3, so those segments were excluded. Only TCR beta chains were sequenced in this cohort, and the absence of alpha or paired-chain data limited detectable features. The study gave a list of some 150 TCR beta chains associated with cytomegalovirus. It was suggested by the authors that the approach could potentially be generalized to other disease states and immunological phenotypes. Most CMV-associated TCR beta chains appeared to be HLA-restricted in a later analysis, and the HLA associations seemed to be driven largely by CMV exposure. An earlier analysis of approximately 590 of the donors showed that most TCR beta V segments appeared in productive rearrangements either about 87% or about 30% of the time, which broadly matched IMGT annotations. A later analysis reported that several top co-occurrence clusters appeared linked to parvovirus B19, influenza, CMV and Epstein-Barr virus. A later analysis found that HLA-associated TCR beta chains were more clonally expanded and had lower generation probabilities than equally common non-associated chains. According to a later genetic analysis, donors in an Asian-associated ancestry cluster had fewer N-insertions in productive TCRs than the approximately 700-donor mean. The only immune exposure information available for the cohort was CMV serostatus.

The cohort was made up of 666 healthy bone marrow donors. At the time of sampling, all cohort members were nominally healthy, though unrecorded immune exposures were likely present. The donor tested CMV seronegative and was one of the 352 seronegative cohort members. Every donor gave a peripheral blood sample, and the peripheral blood mononuclear cells from that sample were used for TCR beta sequencing. Genomic DNA was extracted from the blood cell samples with the Qiagen DNeasy Blood Extraction Kit. The library was generated by the immunoSEQ multiplex PCR assay. For the multiplex PCR, a mixture combining 60 forward primers for TCR Vbeta segments and 13 reverse primers for TCR Jbeta segments was used. The CDR3 region of rearranged TCR beta genes was amplified from genomic DNA by a multiplex PCR assay. Amplified TCR beta libraries were sequenced as 87-base-pair reads on the Illumina HiSeq System. The authors' pipeline ran thus. Across the 600 to 700 repertoires, a later analysis counted tens of millions of unique TCR beta chains, 8.5 million to 12 million of which were shared by at least two donors. Raw reads were error-corrected and collapsed into unique sequences by a nearest-neighbor algorithm in which closely related sequences were merged to remove PCR and sequencing errors. V, D and J gene segments were assigned by aligning CDR3 sequences to IMGT reference sequences. For a sequence to be retained, a match of at least six nucleotides to both a V gene segment and a J gene segment was required. A rearrangement counted as productive if the CDR3 had no stop codons and remained in frame with V and J, and every other rearrangement counted as non-productive. CDR3 was defined by IMGT convention, running from the second conserved V-encoded cysteine to the conserved J-encoded phenylalanine. The earlier analysis of about 590 of the donors excluded sequences that lacked an unambiguous match to a single V gene segment. An earlier analysis of a few hundred of the donors called V segments functional above 56.7% productive rearrangements and segregating when the between-donor standard deviation exceeded 5%. A statistical classification framework was built for diagnosing cytomegalovirus status from the catalog of TCR beta chain sequences. V and J gene assignment, in a later analysis, came from comparing TCR nucleotide sequences with IMGT/GENE-DB human TR gene sequences. In a later analysis, CDR3 sequences and most-parsimonious VDJ recombination scenarios were assigned using the TCRdist pipeline. In a later analysis, each TCR beta chain was defined by its CDR3 amino acid sequence together with its V-gene family, and reads without a unique V-gene family were excluded. To address suspected cross-contamination and a sequencing artifact, a later analysis removed 592 highly shared, low-generation-probability nucleotide sequences. For each public chain, a later analysis derived a clonal expansion index from normalized ranks of inferred template counts within each repertoire. Generation probabilities in a later analysis came from a VDJ recombination model fitted to out-of-frame rearrangements, and those results were checked against IGoR. Hypergeometric tests were used in a later analysis to score TCR-TCR, TCR-HLA and TCR-CMV co-occurrence, with a repertoire-size bias correction applied to the TCR pairs. A later analysis estimated false discovery rates by permuting HLA or CMV assignments 20 times. A later analysis grouped co-occurring TCRs with DBSCAN, adding TCRdist sequence similarity when clustering within HLA-allele-positive subsets. Repertoires with fewer than 30,000 or more than 120,000 public chains, plus five repertoires with anomalous nucleotide sharing, were excluded from co-occurrence clustering. TCRdb obtained this table from immuneACCESS and retained in-frame rearrangements with V and J assigned. These tables miss some clones; where compared with another copy, unresolved V genes account for less than half of the shortfall, and the remainder is unexplained. The V and J calls and clone size come from that table; D and trimming were worked out from the DNA. The sample's clone listing holds about 140,000 clones. The top ten clones comprise 2.2% of the sample.

A note on this clone: This clone's antigen is unknown.

CDR1 and CDR2 were assigned from the germline V gene as MNHEY and SVGAGI. Relative to germline, V is 2 bases shorter and J is 9 bases shorter, with 11 bases between their ends. Its CDR3 holds 14 amino acids, cysteine through phenylalanine. This entry keeps only the CDR3 DNA: 42 bases, framed from base 1. The specimen sequenced was PBMCs. This TCR was sampled from a woman younger than 35 in good health and CMV-seronegative. The chain couples TRBV6-5 to TRBJ1-6; tentative D gene TRBD1, with 5 bases matching. DNA sequence: TGTGCCAGCAGTTACGGGGGGGGTGGTTCACCCCTCCACTTT. It codes for CASSYGGGGSPLHF.